A single sample is the source of the 21 T cell receptor beta chains below, sequenced in a study of chemoradiotherapy in HPV16-positive cancers. Clones were sequenced by immunoSEQ multiplex PCR, and TCRdb holds only the in-frame ones, with some missing. The table shows 10,000 or so clones, with about 86% occurring only once. Sequenced material: blood, taken from a patient who underwent chemoradiotherapy. These receptors were taken from a human donor with HPV-associated anogenital cancer.

The genes are TRBV11-3 and TRBJ1-1, with 7 nucleotides matching TRBD1. Trimming removed 5 bases from V and 3 bases from J; junction bases left unmatched: 3. CDR1 and CDR2 from the germline V gene are SGHNT and YENEEA. CDR3 size: 13 residues. The DNA for the CDR3 is TGTGCCAGCAGCCTTACAGGGGACACTGAAGCTTTCTTT. Amino acid sequence: CASSLTGDTEAFF.

This clone has more than one count but fewer than ten. The V gene is TRBV7-6, the J gene TRBJ1-3; tentatively, D is TRBD1 (6 bases). The V end lost 5 bases, the J end lost 0 bases, and 11 bases lay between the germline ends. The V gene's germline CDR1 is SGHVS and CDR2 FNYEAQ. The CDR3 covers 15 residues. CDR3 nucleotide sequence: TGTGCCAGCAGCCCGCTGGGGGCCTCTGGAAACACCATATATTTT. It yields the protein CASSPLGASGNTIYF.

J is TRBJ1-2 and V is TRBV6-1; no reliable D call. The germline V gene has CDR1 MNHNS and CDR2 SASEGT. This CDR3 is 13 amino acids long. Trimming took off 11 bases at V and 4 bases at J, with 17 bases between the two ends. Written as DNA, the CDR3 is TGTGCCTTACAGCGTCTGGGGAGCTATGGCTACACCTTC. It is translated as CALQRLGSYGYTF.

This chain links TRBV5-6 with TRBJ1-1, with TRBD1 matching 8 bases. Trimming at V came to 3 bases and at J to 0 bases, leaving 1 base not matched to a gene. Germline V gene lookup returns CDR1 SGHDT and CDR2 YYEEEE. The CDR3 extends over 14 amino acids. The CDR3 DNA reads TGTGCCAGCAGCTGGGGACAGGTGAACACTGAAGCTTTCTTT. Encoded protein: CASSWGQVNTEAFF.

CDR3 DNA sequence: TGTGCCAGCAGTTATGCCGGGACGGATTATTCACCCCTCCACTTT. It codes for CASSYAGTDYSPLHF. V gene TRBV6-6 combines with J gene TRBJ1-6; TRBD1 is a possible D gene (5 bases). Germline assignment: CDR1 MNHNY and CDR2 SVGAGI (reference sequence). The CDR3 is 15 residues long. V lost 3 bases and J lost 8, with 14 bases in between.

The sample holds a few counts of this clone. The rearrangement links TRBV9 to TRBJ2-2; maybe TRBD2 (6 bases). From germline, CDR1 is SGDLS and CDR2 YYNGEE. The germline V and J ends were trimmed by 0 bases and 0 bases, with 9 bases remaining between them. This CDR3 region has 16 residues. CDR3 sequence: CASSVGRGANTGELFF. Here the CDR3 DNA reads TGTGCCAGCAGCGTAGGGCGGGGCGCGAACACCGGGGAGCTGTTTTTT.

The sample holds a few counts of this clone. The rearrangement joins TRBV7-2 to TRBJ1-1, with no clear D. The length of the CDR3 is 16 residues. Germline V lookup: CDR1 SGHTA, CDR2 FQGNSA. V lost 2 bases, J lost 0 bases, and 13 bases lay in between. CDR3 amino acids: CASSLMRTGMNTEAFF. DNA for the CDR3: TGTGCCAGCAGCTTAATGAGGACGGGAATGAACACTGAAGCTTTCTTT.

V gene TRBV6-6 combines with J gene TRBJ1-1; no clear D. The ends were cut back, 5 bases at V and 6 bases at J, with 10 bases in the middle. The CDR3 is 12 residues long. The germline CDR1 and CDR2 sequences are MNHNY and SVGAGI (reference sequence). CDR3 DNA: TGTGCCAGCAGTCTCGACCTCTCTGAAGCTTTCTTT. Its translation is CASSLDLSEAFF.

The V call is TRBV5-1, the J call TRBJ1-4; 7 bases line up with TRBD1. CDR1 and CDR2 from the germline V gene are SGHRS and YFSETQ. CDR3 length: 14 amino acids. Germline trimming cut 5 bases from V and 5 bases from J; bases unmatched to any gene: 6. CDR3 amino acids: CASRMQGGNEKLFF. CDR3 DNA sequence: TGCGCCAGCAGAATGCAGGGGGGAAATGAAAAACTGTTTTTT.

This clone has just a few counts. The chain uses TRBV4-2 and TRBJ1-6; 8 bases are shared with TRBD1. V trimming: 1 base; J trimming: 12 bases; junction bases outside the gene matches: 11. Looked up from germline, CDR1 is LGHNA and CDR2 is YNFKEQ. CDR3 length: 16 residues. This CDR3 reads CASSQGSGRGLLPLHF. The CDR3 nucleotides read TGTGCCAGCAGCCAAGGGTCGGGCAGGGGGCTTTTACCCCTCCACTTT.

This clone has just one count. The chain carries TRBV4-2 and TRBJ2-2; 9 nucleotides line up with TRBD1. Unmatched junction bases numbered 6, after V lost 0 bases and J lost 1 base. Germline V gene data show CDR1 as LGHNA and CDR2 as YNFKEQ. The CDR3 loop spans 18 amino acids. CDR3 coding DNA: TGTGCCAGCAGCCAAGACGAGAGACAGGGGGTGAACACCGGGGAGCTGTTTTTT. Its protein product is CASSQDERQGVNTGELFF.

This chain links TRBV12-5 with TRBJ1-1; D gene ambiguous. The CDR3 spans 16 residues. Germline V gene data show CDR1 as LGHNT and CDR2 as FRNRAP. V was cut by 2 bases and J by 1 base, with 14 bases left in between. The chain's CDR3 is CASGLPRRGQNTEAFF. The CDR3 DNA is TGTGCTAGTGGTTTGCCACGTAGAGGGCAGAACACTGAAGCTTTCTTT.

The chain joins TRBV5-1 to TRBJ1-6; D call uncertain. CDR3 length equals 17 residues. Between the trimmed V and J ends, which lost 4 bases and 5 bases, there was a span of 19 bases. Germline-derived CDR1 and CDR2 are SGHRS and YFSETQ. Written as DNA, the CDR3 is TGCGCCAGCAGCGCGGTTGTCCCTCTAGAGAATAATTCACCCCTCCACTTT. It codes for CASSAVVPLENNSPLHF.

The chain joins TRBV19 to TRBJ1-3; 7 bases align to TRBD1. V shed 5 bases and J 0 bases; nucleotides not matched to a gene: 13. The CDR3 runs 18 residues. Per germline, CDR1 LNHDA and CDR2 SQIVND (reference sequence). CDR3 nucleotides: TGTGCCAGTAGTTCTTCACCGGGACAGTTATTCTCTGGAAACACCATATATTTT. Amino acid sequence: CASSSSPGQLFSGNTIYF.

V is TRBV21-1 and J is TRBJ2-7; the table's D gene call, TRBD1, was not cross checked with the DNA. TRBV21-1 is a listed pseudogene. This CDR3 has 17 amino acids. DNA for the CDR3: TGTGCCAGCAGCAAAGCGCTGAAGGGACAGGGAGTCTACGAGCAGTACTTC. Amino acid sequence: CASSKALKGQGVYEQYF.

The chain couples TRBV7-2 to TRBJ1-2; D call uncertain. The germline gives CDR1 SGHTA, CDR2 FQGNSA. V dropped 4 bases and J dropped 8 bases, with 14 bases sitting between them. The CDR3 loop spans 13 amino acids. CDR3 loop: CASSSQYDTGYTF. The CDR3 nucleotides are TGTGCCAGCAGCTCCCAATATGATACGGGCTACACCTTC.

This chain links TRBV4-2 with TRBJ2-3; 12 bases agree with TRBD2. This CDR3 is 16 amino acids long. V dropped 4 bases and J dropped 2; count of bases not matched to a gene: 4. CDR1 and CDR2 from the germline V gene are LGHNA and YNFKEQ. The CDR3 spells CASSPLAGGVTDTQYF. The CDR3 DNA reads as TGTGCCAGCAGCCCCCTAGCGGGGGGGGTCACAGATACGCAGTATTTT.

The gene calls are TRBV19 and TRBJ1-2, with 7 bases identical to TRBD1. Germline V gene lookup returns CDR1 LNHDA and CDR2 SQIVND (reference sequence). This CDR3 comprises 15 residues. Losses at the gene ends were 9 bases for V and 6 bases for J; bases not matched to a gene: 16. CDR3 loop: CASQIVGGGGNGYTF. The DNA for the CDR3 is TGTGCCAGCCAGATAGTAGGCGGAGGGGGCAATGGCTACACCTTC. The whole variable domain, remainder taken from reference TRBV19 and TRBJ1-2, is DGGITQSPKYLFRKEGQNVTLSCEQNLNHDAMYWYRQDPGQGLRLIYYSQIVNDFQKGDIAEGYSVSREKKESFPLTVTSAQKNPTAFYLCASQIVGGGGNGYTFGSGTRLTVV.

The chain uses TRBV10-3 and TRBJ1-1; D is possibly TRBD1 (6 bases). Germline values: CDR1 ENHRY, CDR2 SYGVKD. The CDR3 spans 16 residues. Trimming pared 6 bases from V and 4 bases from J, leaving 21 bases between. CDR3 nucleotide sequence: TGTGCCATCAGGGTACGCTCTGGGGGCAGGGGCACTGAAGCTTTCTTT. This codes for CAIRVRSGGRGTEAFF.

The chain couples TRBV6-5 to TRBJ1-1, with 9 bases that match TRBD1. This CDR3 is 14 amino acids long. The germline V gene encodes CDR1 MNHEY and CDR2 SVGAGI. V dropped 6 bases and J dropped 6; count of bases not matched to a gene: 8. Here the CDR3 reads CASRRQGDDAEAFF. The CDR3 DNA reads TGTGCCAGCAGAAGACAGGGGGACGACGCTGAAGCTTTCTTT.

The chain is built from TRBV5-1 and TRBJ2-2; tentative D call: TRBD2 (5 bases). CDR3 size: 14 residues. The V gene's germline CDR1 is SGHRS and CDR2 YFSETQ. Between the trimmed V and J ends, which lost 9 bases and 7 bases, there was a span of 19 bases. CDR3 amino acids: CATKMGAESGELFF. The CDR3 DNA is TGCGCCACCAAGATGGGAGCGGAGAGCGGGGAGCTGTTTTTT.